These 29 T cell receptor beta chains came from one sample sequenced in a study of spatial heterogeneity in lung cancer. Findings and limits, study-wide: Within tumors, counts of expanded alpha and beta TCRs tracked tumor mutation counts.

Their antigen targets remain unknown. Time point described: sample taken at primary tumor resection. TCRdb analysed the 5' RACE reads with MiXCR anew, one entry per CDR3 protein. The sample yields roughly 15,000 distinct CDR3 sequences, about 4.8% seen once. The source material was lung tumor tissue, sampled at surgery. The receptors originated from a female donor with early-stage non-small cell lung cancer.

By frequency in the sample, this clonotype is medium-sized (0.01 to 0.1%). This beta chain appears as a stray read in a library generated for alpha chains; its size is not informative. This rearrangement joins TRBV6-1 to TRBJ1-1; D is possibly TRBD1 (5 bases). Trimming cost V 7 bases and J 1 base, with 13 bases left between them. The CDR3 consists of 14 residues. Germline CDR1 is MNHNS and CDR2 is SASEGT. In DNA, the CDR3 is TGTGCCAGCACCAGGACAAGCGGGAACACTGAAGCTTTCTTT. The encoded protein is CASTRTSGNTEAFF.

The table lists this clonotype with many counts. As an off-target read in a library built for alpha chains, this beta chain has a frequency of little significance. This chain uses TRBV10-3 with TRBJ1-1, with D uncertain. Germline-derived CDR1 and CDR2 are ENHRY and SYGVKD. The CDR3 has 11 amino acids. Trimming pared 5 bases from V and 5 bases from J, leaving 6 bases between. The CDR3 loop is CAISSRTEAFF. For the CDR3, the DNA is TGTGCCATCAGTTCTCGTACTGAAGCTTTCTTT.

This clonotype was detected many times. In a library made to pick up alpha chains, this beta chain is a stray read with a size that means little. V and J are TRBV25-1 and TRBJ2-7, with D tentatively TRBD2 (6 bases). Trimming took off 0 bases at V and 9 bases at J, with 12 bases between the two ends. The CDR3 has 13 amino acids. The germline CDR1 and CDR2 sequences are MGHDK and SYGVNS. CDR3 sequence (DNA): TGTGCCAGCAGTGAATACCGGGGGTCGAGGCAGTACTTC. As protein: CASSEYRGSRQYF.

By its share, this clonotype is medium-sized. Because this beta chain is a stray read in a library intended to capture alpha chains, its abundance should not be given much weight. The chain uses TRBV18 and TRBJ2-3; D gene ambiguous. Germline-derived CDR1 and CDR2 are KGHSH and LQKENI. This CDR3 region has 11 residues. V lost 3 bases and J lost 6, with 4 bases in between. This CDR3 is CASSPGDTQYF. For the CDR3, the DNA is TGTGCCAGCTCACCGGGGGATACGCAGTATTTT.

The table lists this clonotype with many counts. Little can be read into the size of this beta chain, an off-target read in a library designed for alpha chains. This sequence joins TRBV10-3 and TRBJ2-4; 8 bases fit TRBD2. The CDR3 sequence is 14 residues long. V shed 10 bases and J 0 bases; nucleotides not matched to a gene: 5. In germline, CDR1 is ENHRY, CDR2 SYGVKD. In DNA, the CDR3 is TGTGCCACCGGGAGGGAGTCAGCCAAAAACATTCAGTACTTC. Its protein product is CATGRESAKNIQYF.

This clonotype is medium-sized. This beta chain is off target for a library built for alpha chains, so its abundance means little. The chain couples TRBV18 to TRBJ1-2, with D possibly TRBD1 on 5 matching bases. The CDR3 is 13 residues long. Germline assignment: CDR1 KGHSH and CDR2 LQKENI. The V end lost 5 bases, the J end lost 5 bases, and 12 bases lay between the germline ends. The CDR3: CASSTYGGYGYTF. In nucleotides, the CDR3 is TGTGCCAGCTCAACCTACGGGGGGTATGGCTACACCTTC.

This clonotype was seen a handful of times. The library was built for alpha chains, so this beta chain is an off-target read and its size means little. The CDR3 loop is CASSLMWAYNEQFF. For the CDR3, the DNA is TGTGCCAGCAGCTTAATGTGGGCCTACAATGAGCAGTTCTTC. The genes are TRBV13 and TRBJ2-1; D remains unclear. The CDR3 totals 14 residues. Germline lookup yields CDR1 PRHDT and CDR2 FYEKMQ (reference sequence). Trimming removed 2 bases from V and 2 bases from J, with 7 bases in between.

This clonotype has a count of ten or more. This beta chain was picked up by a library intended for alpha chains and is off target, so its count carries little meaning. The chain uses TRBV13 and TRBJ1-6; 8 nucleotides align to TRBD1. The CDR3 length is 16 residues. The V and J ends lost 1 base and 8 bases, in that order; junction bases with no gene match: 7. Germline lookup yields CDR1 PRHDT and CDR2 FYEKMQ (reference sequence). CDR3: CASSLAGTGWDSPLHF. DNA of the CDR3: TGTGCCAGCAGCTTAGCCGGGACAGGTTGGGATTCACCCCTCCACTTT.

This clonotype was seen only a few times. As an off-target read in a library built for alpha chains, this beta chain has a frequency of little significance. V and J are TRBV27 and TRBJ1-6; D is uncertain. Germline CDR1 reads MNHEY; CDR2 reads SMNVEV (reference sequence). Trimming shortened V by 3 bases and J by 0 bases, and 12 bases separated the two germline ends. The CDR3 runs 17 residues. The CDR3, as DNA: TGTGCCAGCAGTTTCCGGCAGACGAGCTCCTATAATTCACCCCTCCACTTT. Translated: CASSFRQTSSYNSPLHF.

This clonotype is medium-sized in the sample. Found in a library prepared for alpha chains, this beta chain is an off-target read, and its abundance has little meaning. This chain connects TRBV5-1 to TRBJ1-6; TRBD1 matches at 8 bases. Germline-derived CDR1 and CDR2 are SGHRS and YFSETQ. CDR3 size: 15 residues. Losses at the gene ends were 4 bases for V and 8 bases for J; bases not matched to a gene: 8. CDR3 bases: TGCGCCAGCAGCAGGGGGACAGGAGGTGATTCACCCCTCCACTTT. Residues: CASSRGTGGDSPLHF.

In this sample, this clonotype turned up many times. This beta chain lies outside the target of a library built for alpha chains; its clone size means little. The chain joins TRBV5-1 to TRBJ2-2; weak D call: TRBD1 (7 bases). The CDR3 sequence is 17 residues long. Deletions cut 0 bases from V and 7 bases from J, with 19 bases between. Per germline, CDR1 SGHRS and CDR2 YFSETQ. DNA for the CDR3: TGCGCCAGCAGCTTGGCCACGACAGGGAGGAATAGCGGGGAGCTGTTTTTT. Its translation is CASSLATTGRNSGELFF. The variable domain in full, completed from reference TRBV5-1 and TRBJ2-2, reads KAGVTQTPRYLIKTRGQQVTLSCSPISGHRSVSWYQQTPGQGLQFLFEYFSETQRNKGNFPGRFSGRQFSNSRSEMNVSTLELGDSALYLCASSLATTGRNSGELFFGEGSRLTVL.

This clonotype was counted ten times or more. This beta chain came through as a stray read in a library set up for alpha chains, and its size says little. This rearrangement joins TRBV27 to TRBJ2-5; TRBD1 is a possible D gene (5 bases). The CDR3 consists of 11 residues. From germline, CDR1 is MNHEY and CDR2 SMNVEV (reference sequence). Trimming took 7 bases from V and 5 from J, leaving 8 bases between them. CDR3 sequence (DNA): TGTGCCAGCATCTCAGGGGAGACCCAGTACTTC. Encoded protein: CASISGETQYF.

There are many counts of this clonotype. For a library built for alpha chains, this beta chain is a stray read; little rests on its size. The chain combines TRBV5-1 with TRBJ2-4; no definite D call. The germline gives CDR1 SGHRS, CDR2 YFSETQ. Trimming left V 1 base short and J 7 bases short, with 6 bases between. The CDR3 is 12 amino acids. CDR3 amino acids: CASSLSMNIQYF. In DNA, the CDR3 is TGCGCCAGCAGCTTGAGTATGAACATTCAGTACTTC.

By share of the sample, this clonotype is medium-sized. Since it is a stray read in a library aimed at alpha chains, this beta chain has a size that is not meaningful. The V call is TRBV15, the J call TRBJ1-4, with 8 bases aligning to TRBD1. V dropped 0 bases and J dropped 5; count of bases not matched to a gene: 2. CDR1 and CDR2 (germline): LNHNV, YYDKDF (reference sequence). This CDR3 region has 15 residues. Here the CDR3 DNA reads TGTGCCACCAGCAGAGATGACAGGGGCAATGAAAAACTGTTTTTT. Protein sequence: CATSRDDRGNEKLFF.

This clonotype was found a few times. Since the library was made to target alpha chains, this beta chain is a stray read and its abundance is not meaningful. The chain combines TRBV9 with TRBJ1-2; TRBD1 matches at 8 bases. V was pared by 4 bases and J by 8 bases, with 10 bases of the junction left unmatched. Germline V gives CDR1 SGDLS, CDR2 YYNGEE. The CDR3 covers 14 residues. The CDR3 protein is CASSPRTGKVGYTF. DNA for the CDR3: TGTGCCAGCAGCCCCCGGACAGGGAAAGTGGGCTACACCTTC. Full variable domain (remainder filled in from reference TRBV9 and TRBJ1-2): DSGVTQTPKHLITATGQRVTLRCSPRSGDLSVYWYQQSLDQGLQFLIQYYNGEERAKGNILERFSAQQFPDLHSELNLSSLELGDSALYFCASSPRTGKVGYTFGSGTRLTVV.

This clonotype was observed at least ten times. This beta chain slipped into a library made for alpha chains as a stray read, so its size is not meaningful. The rearrangement joins TRBV5-1 to TRBJ1-6, with no clear D. V was clipped by 0 bases and J by 7 bases, with 11 bases between them. Germline CDR1 and CDR2: SGHRS and YFSETQ. CDR3 length: 15 amino acids. CDR3 region: CASSLEPGGNSPLHF. CDR3 nucleotide sequence: TGCGCCAGCAGCTTGGAACCGGGCGGCAATTCACCCCTCCACTTT.

This clonotype was picked up many times. This beta chain slipped into a library made for alpha chains as a stray read, so its size is not meaningful. CDR3 protein: CASAGTEGTEAFF. CDR3 nucleotide sequence: TGCGCCAGCGCCGGGACAGAGGGAACTGAAGCTTTCTTT. The rearrangement links TRBV10-2 to TRBJ1-1, with 7 positions matching TRBD1. The germline V gene encodes CDR1 WSHSY and CDR2 SAAADI. The V and J ends lost 8 bases and 5 bases, in that order; junction bases with no gene match: 8. CDR3 length: 13 residues.

This clonotype was observed at least ten times. A library prepared for alpha chains yielded this beta chain as an off-target read; its size is of little meaning. The V call is TRBV29-1, the J call TRBJ2-1; TRBD2 agrees at 7 bases. This CDR3 has 16 amino acids. V shed 0 bases and J 0 bases; nucleotides not matched to a gene: 5. Germline CDR1 is SQVTM and CDR2 is ANQGSEA. CDR3 amino acids: CSVEEGSGASYNEQFF. The DNA of the CDR3 is TGCAGCGTTGAAGAAGGAAGCGGGGCCTCCTACAATGAGCAGTTCTTC.

This clonotype has a count of ten or more. Little can be read into the size of this beta chain, an off-target read in a library designed for alpha chains. CDR3 amino acids: CASSLGLSQPQHF. CDR3 DNA: TGTGCCAGCAGCCTTGGACTTAGTCAGCCCCAGCATTTT. This chain links TRBV5-6 with TRBJ1-5; D ambiguous. Germline lookup yields CDR1 SGHDT and CDR2 YYEEEE. The CDR3 spans 13 residues. V lost 4 bases and J 6 bases, leaving 11 bases between the germline ends.

This clonotype came up many times. The library was prepared for alpha chains; this beta chain is a stray read, so its frequency means little. The chain uses TRBV5-7 and TRBJ2-1; 9 bases map to TRBD1. TRBV5-7 is recorded as an ORF, its role being uncertain. This CDR3 is 14 amino acids long. The V segment lost 2 bases and the J segment 11 bases; nucleotides outside the gene matches: 8. The CDR3 region has the DNA TGTGCCAGCAGCTTAAGAGACAGGGGGGGAAAGCAGTTCTTC. Translating gives CASSLRDRGGKQFF.

This clonotype occurred many times. Germline is not matched at one junction end, which may reflect a read error. In a library made to pick up alpha chains, this beta chain is a stray read with a size that means little. The rearrangement uses TRBV27 and TRBJ2-2; D call uncertain. The germline V gene encodes CDR1 MNHEY and CDR2 SMNVEV (reference sequence). The CDR3 runs 14 residues. The CDR3 loop reads CASSLGTNTGELFF. The CDR3 DNA reads TGCGCCAGCAGCTTAGGCACAAACACCGGGGAGCTGTTTTTT.

In its sample, this clonotype was seen a few times. This beta chain appears as a stray read in a library generated for alpha chains; its size is not informative. The rearrangement uses TRBV3-1 and TRBJ1-1, with D uncertain. V shed 4 bases and J shed 5 bases, with 20 bases lying between them. The CDR3 is 16 residues long. Germline lookup yields CDR1 LGHDT and CDR2 YNNKEL (reference sequence). The CDR3 is CASSLKSGRARTEAFF. CDR3 DNA: TGTGCCAGCAGCCTCAAGTCCGGGCGGGCGAGGACTGAAGCTTTCTTT.

This clonotype showed up many times. This beta chain came through as a stray read in a library set up for alpha chains, and its size says little. The chain links TRBV6-6 to TRBJ2-3; the D is unclear. Germline V gene sequence: CDR1 MNHNY, CDR2 SVGAGI (reference sequence). Deletions cut 8 bases from V and 2 bases from J, with 11 bases between. The CDR3 has 13 residues. CDR3: CASSWGATDTQYF. In DNA form, the CDR3 reads TGTGCCAGCTCCTGGGGTGCCACAGATACGCAGTATTTT.

This clonotype was recorded at least ten times. The library was designed around alpha chains, so this beta chain is a stray read whose abundance carries little weight. The chain combines TRBV20-1 with TRBJ2-3, with D possibly matching TRBD2 (7 bases). There are 14 residues in the CDR3. The V end lost 1 base, the J end lost 3 bases, and 11 bases lay between the germline ends. From germline, CDR1 is DFQATT and CDR2 SNEGSKA (reference sequence). The CDR3: CSARGRGRTDTQYF. The CDR3 nucleotides are TGCAGTGCTAGAGGGCGGGGGCGGACAGATACGCAGTATTTT.

This clonotype was recorded many times. This beta chain appears as a stray read in a library generated for alpha chains; its size is not informative. This chain uses TRBV18 with TRBJ2-7; the match to TRBD1 covers 8 bases. V dropped 3 bases and J dropped 6; count of bases not matched to a gene: 10. The germline CDR1 and CDR2 sequences are KGHSH and LQKENI. This CDR3 spans 15 amino acids. Written as DNA, the CDR3 is TGTGCCAGCTCACCTACGGGACAGGTTAAGGTCGAGCAGTACTTC. This gives the protein CASSPTGQVKVEQYF.

In its sample, this clonotype was seen many times. This beta chain slipped into a library made for alpha chains as a stray read, so its size is not meaningful. The V call is TRBV20-1, the J call TRBJ1-2; tentative D call: TRBD1 (6 bases). Trimming cost V 6 bases and J 0 bases, with 17 bases left between them. The germline gives CDR1 DFQATT, CDR2 SNEGSKA (reference sequence). The CDR3 spans 15 residues. The CDR3 protein is CSAGGVREANYGYTF. Here the CDR3 DNA reads TGCAGTGCAGGGGGAGTCCGGGAAGCTAACTATGGCTACACCTTC.

This clonotype was seen repeatedly, ten times or more. A library prepared for alpha chains yielded this beta chain as an off-target read; its size is of little meaning. V is TRBV7-2 and J is TRBJ2-3, with 7 bases fitting TRBD2. The CDR3 runs to 16 residues. Germline V lookup: CDR1 SGHTA, CDR2 FQGNSA. After removal of 0 bases from V and 1 base from J, the junction contained 4 bases not matched to a gene. The CDR3 protein is CASSLALAGGTDTQYF. In DNA form, the CDR3 reads TGTGCCAGCAGCTTAGCGCTGGCGGGGGGCACAGATACGCAGTATTTT. The full variable domain, its missing parts supplied by reference TRBV7-2 and TRBJ2-3, is GAGVSQSPSNKVTEKGKDVELRCDPISGHTALYWYRQSLGQGLEFLIYFQGNSAPDKSGLPSDRFSAERTGGSVSTLTIQRTQQEDSAVYLCASSLALAGGTDTQYFGPGTRLTVL.

This clonotype was found many times. This beta chain is a stray read from a library made for alpha chains; its abundance is not meaningful. V is TRBV20-1 and J is TRBJ2-3; 9 positions agree with TRBD2. The CDR3 runs to 15 residues. V gave up 3 bases and J gave up 4 bases; unmatched junction bases: 8. The germline CDR1 and CDR2 sequences are DFQATT and SNEGSKA (reference sequence). The CDR3 DNA is TGCAGTGCTAGGGCGGCGGGGGGGCCGGCAGATACGCAGTATTTT. Translated: CSARAAGGPADTQYF.

This clonotype was observed at least ten times. This beta chain was picked up by a library intended for alpha chains and is off target, so its count carries little meaning. The rearrangement links TRBV28 to TRBJ2-1; D unclear. CDR3 length equals 15 residues. Germline V gene lookup returns CDR1 MDHEN and CDR2 SYDVKM. V shed 4 bases and J shed 1 base, with 11 bases lying between them. CDR3 in amino acids: CASSWPLGSYNEQFF. As DNA, the CDR3 is TGTGCCAGCAGTTGGCCTCTGGGGTCCTACAATGAGCAGTTCTTC.